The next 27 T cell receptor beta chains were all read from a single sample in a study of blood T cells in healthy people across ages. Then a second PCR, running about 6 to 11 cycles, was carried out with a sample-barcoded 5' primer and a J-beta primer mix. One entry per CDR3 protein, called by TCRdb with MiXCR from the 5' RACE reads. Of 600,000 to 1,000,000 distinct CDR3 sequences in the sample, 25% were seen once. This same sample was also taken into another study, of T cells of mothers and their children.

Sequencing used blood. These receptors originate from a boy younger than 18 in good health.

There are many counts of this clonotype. CDR3: CASSGQGNQPQHF. The DNA of the CDR3 is TGTGCCAGCAGCGGACAGGGGAATCAGCCCCAGCATTTT. The V gene is TRBV25-1, the J gene TRBJ1-5; 9 bases are a match to TRBD1. The CDR3 totals 13 residues. V lost 6 bases, J lost 4 bases, and 1 base stayed unmatched. Germline V gene lookup returns CDR1 MGHDK and CDR2 SYGVNS.

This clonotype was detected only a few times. CDR3 nucleotide sequence: TGTGCCAGCAGCTTTTCTCAGGGGGGGACTGAAGCTTTCTTT. Translating it yields CASSFSQGGTEAFF. This chain uses TRBV7-9 with TRBJ1-1; TRBD1 matches 7 bases. Germline assignment: CDR1 SEHNR and CDR2 FQNEAQ (reference sequence). The CDR3 length is 14 residues. Germline trimming cut 3 bases from V and 5 bases from J; bases unmatched to any gene: 6.

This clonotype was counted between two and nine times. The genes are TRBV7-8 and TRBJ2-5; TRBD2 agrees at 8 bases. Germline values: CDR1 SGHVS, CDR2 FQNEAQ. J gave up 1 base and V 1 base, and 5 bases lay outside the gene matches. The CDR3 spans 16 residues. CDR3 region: CASSLVVAGTQETQYF. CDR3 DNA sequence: TGTGCCAGCAGCTTAGTGGTAGCGGGGACCCAAGAGACCCAGTACTTC.

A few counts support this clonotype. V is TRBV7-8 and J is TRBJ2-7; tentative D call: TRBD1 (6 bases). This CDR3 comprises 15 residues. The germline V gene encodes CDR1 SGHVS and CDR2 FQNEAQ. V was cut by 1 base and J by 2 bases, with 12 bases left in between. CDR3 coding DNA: TGTGCCAGCAGCTTAGACGGGACACTAGCCTACGAGCAGTACTTC. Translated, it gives CASSLDGTLAYEQYF.

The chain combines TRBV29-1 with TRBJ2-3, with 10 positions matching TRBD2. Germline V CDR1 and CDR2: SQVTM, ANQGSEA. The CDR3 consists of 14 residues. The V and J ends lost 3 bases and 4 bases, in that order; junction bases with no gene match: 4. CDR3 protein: CSVESGRASDTQYF. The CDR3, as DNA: TGCAGCGTTGAGAGCGGGAGGGCGTCAGATACGCAGTATTTT.

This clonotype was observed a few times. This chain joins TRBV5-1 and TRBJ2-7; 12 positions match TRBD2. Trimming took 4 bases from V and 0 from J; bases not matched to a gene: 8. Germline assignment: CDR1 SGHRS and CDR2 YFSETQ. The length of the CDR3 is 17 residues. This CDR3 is CASSQLAGGISSYEQYF. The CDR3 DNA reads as TGCGCCAGCAGCCAGCTAGCGGGAGGGATTTCCTCCTACGAGCAGTACTTC.

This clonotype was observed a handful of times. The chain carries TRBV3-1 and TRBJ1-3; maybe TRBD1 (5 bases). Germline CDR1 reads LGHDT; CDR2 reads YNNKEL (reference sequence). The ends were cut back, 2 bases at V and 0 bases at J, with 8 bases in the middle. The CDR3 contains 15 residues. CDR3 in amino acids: CASSQPGSSGNTIYF. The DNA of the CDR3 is TGTGCCAGCAGCCAACCAGGGAGCTCTGGAAACACCATATATTTT.

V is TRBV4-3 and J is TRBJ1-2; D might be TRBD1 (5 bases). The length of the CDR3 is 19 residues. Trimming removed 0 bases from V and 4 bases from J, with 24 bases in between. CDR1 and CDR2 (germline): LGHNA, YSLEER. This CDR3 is CASSQETSPGPNLLYGYTF. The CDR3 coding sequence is TGCGCCAGCAGCCAAGAAACGAGCCCGGGACCGAACCTTCTCTATGGCTACACCTTC.

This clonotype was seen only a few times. In nucleotides, the CDR3 is TGCAGCGTTGAAGATCGCGGGACTAGCGGGACCTACGAGCAGTACTTC. Translation gives CSVEDRGTSGTYEQYF. The chain recombines TRBV29-1 with TRBJ2-7; 13 bases align to TRBD2. CDR1 is SQVTM, CDR2 ANQGSEA, per germline. The CDR3 sequence is 16 residues long. After removal of 0 bases from V and 2 bases from J, the junction contained 4 bases not matched to a gene.

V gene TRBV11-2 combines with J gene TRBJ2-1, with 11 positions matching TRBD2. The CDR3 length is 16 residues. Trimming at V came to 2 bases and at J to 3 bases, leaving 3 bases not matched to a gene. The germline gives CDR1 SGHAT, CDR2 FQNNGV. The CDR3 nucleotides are TGTGCCAGCAGCTTAACTAGCGGGGGTCTCTACAATGAGCAGTTCTTC. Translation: CASSLTSGGLYNEQFF.

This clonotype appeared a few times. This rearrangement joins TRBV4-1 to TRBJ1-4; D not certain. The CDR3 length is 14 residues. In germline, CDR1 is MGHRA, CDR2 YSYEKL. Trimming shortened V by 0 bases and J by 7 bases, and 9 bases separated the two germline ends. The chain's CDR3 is CASSQDPSGEKLFF. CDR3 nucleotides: TGCGCCAGCAGCCAAGACCCCTCGGGTGAAAAACTGTTTTTT.

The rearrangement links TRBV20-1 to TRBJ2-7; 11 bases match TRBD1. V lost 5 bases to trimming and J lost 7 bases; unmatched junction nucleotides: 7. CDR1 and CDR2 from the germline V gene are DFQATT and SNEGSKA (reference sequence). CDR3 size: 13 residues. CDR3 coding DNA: TGCAGTGCTGGAGGACAGGGGGCTCGGGAGCAGTACTTC. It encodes CSAGGQGAREQYF.

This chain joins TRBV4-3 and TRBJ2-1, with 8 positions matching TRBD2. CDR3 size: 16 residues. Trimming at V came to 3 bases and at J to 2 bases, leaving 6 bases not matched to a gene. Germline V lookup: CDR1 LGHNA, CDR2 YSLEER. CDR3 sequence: CASSQRSGGAYNEQFF. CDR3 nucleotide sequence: TGCGCCAGCAGCCAGAGGAGCGGGGGCGCCTACAATGAGCAGTTCTTC.

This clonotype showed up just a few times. The DNA of the CDR3 is TGTGCCAGCAGCCAAGATCTTTCGCCCTACCAGTTCTTC. Protein product: CASSQDLSPYQFF. V and J are TRBV4-2 and TRBJ2-7; D gene uncertain. The DNA matches TRBJ2-1 better at its end, which makes the J call doubtful. This CDR3 is built from 13 residues. CDR1 is LGHNA, CDR2 YNFKEQ, per germline.

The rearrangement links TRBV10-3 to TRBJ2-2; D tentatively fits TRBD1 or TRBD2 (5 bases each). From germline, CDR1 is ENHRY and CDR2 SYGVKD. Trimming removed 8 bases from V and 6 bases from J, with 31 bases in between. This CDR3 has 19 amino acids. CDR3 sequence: CAIGWGRGIEGPEAGELFF. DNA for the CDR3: TGTGCCATCGGGTGGGGCCGAGGGATAGAGGGTCCTGAGGCCGGGGAGCTGTTTTTT.

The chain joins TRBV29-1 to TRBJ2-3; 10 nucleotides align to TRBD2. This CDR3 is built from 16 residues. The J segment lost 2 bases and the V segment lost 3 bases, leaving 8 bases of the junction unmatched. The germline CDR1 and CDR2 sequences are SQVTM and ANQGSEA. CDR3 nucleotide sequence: TGCAGCGTTGAGGGAGCAGCGGGGGGGAACACAGATACGCAGTATTTT. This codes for CSVEGAAGGNTDTQYF.

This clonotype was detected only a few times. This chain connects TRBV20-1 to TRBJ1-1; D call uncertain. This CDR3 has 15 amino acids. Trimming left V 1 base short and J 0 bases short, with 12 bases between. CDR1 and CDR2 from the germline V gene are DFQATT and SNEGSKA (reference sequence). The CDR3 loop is CSARGGRAMNTEAFF. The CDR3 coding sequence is TGCAGTGCTAGAGGAGGGCGGGCCATGAACACTGAAGCTTTCTTT.

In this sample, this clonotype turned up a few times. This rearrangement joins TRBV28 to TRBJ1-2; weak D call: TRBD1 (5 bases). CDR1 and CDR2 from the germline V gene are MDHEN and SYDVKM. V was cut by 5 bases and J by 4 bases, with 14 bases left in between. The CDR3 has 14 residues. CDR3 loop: CASSTGTDGYGYTF. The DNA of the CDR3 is TGTGCCAGCAGTACGGGGACGGACGGCTATGGCTACACCTTC.

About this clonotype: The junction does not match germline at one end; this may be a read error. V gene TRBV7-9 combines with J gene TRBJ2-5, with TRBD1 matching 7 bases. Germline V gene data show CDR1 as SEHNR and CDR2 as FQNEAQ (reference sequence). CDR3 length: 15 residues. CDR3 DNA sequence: TGTGCCAGCAGCTTAGGAGGGGGCGCTGACAATGAGCAGCTCTTC. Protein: CASSLGGGADNEQLF.

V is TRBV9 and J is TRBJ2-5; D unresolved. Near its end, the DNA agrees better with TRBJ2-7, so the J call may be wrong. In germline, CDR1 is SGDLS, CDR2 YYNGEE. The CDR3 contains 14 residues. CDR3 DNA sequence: TGTGCCAGCAGCCCCCAAGTAGGAGCAGGCGAGCAGTACTTC. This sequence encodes CASSPQVGAGEQYF.

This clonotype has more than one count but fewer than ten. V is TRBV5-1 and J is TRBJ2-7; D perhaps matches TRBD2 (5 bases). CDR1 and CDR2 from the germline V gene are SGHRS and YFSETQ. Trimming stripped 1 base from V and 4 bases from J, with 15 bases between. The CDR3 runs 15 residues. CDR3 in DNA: TGCGCCAGCAGCTTGAGGTGGGAGATCACATACGAGCAGTACTTC. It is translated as CASSLRWEITYEQYF.

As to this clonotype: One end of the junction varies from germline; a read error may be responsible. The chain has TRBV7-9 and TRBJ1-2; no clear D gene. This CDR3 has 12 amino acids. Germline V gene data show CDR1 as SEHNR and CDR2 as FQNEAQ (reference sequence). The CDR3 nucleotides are TGTGCCAGCAACAAGGAGAACTATGGCCACACCTTC. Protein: CASNKENYGHTF.

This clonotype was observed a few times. Here the CDR3 DNA reads TGTGCCAGCAGTAGGGCGACAGAGAACTATGGCTACACCTTC. Its protein product is CASSRATENYGYTF. J is TRBJ1-2 and V is TRBV12-3 or TRBV12-4, with D maybe TRBD1 (5 bases). CDR3 length: 14 amino acids. The germline V and J ends were trimmed by 5 bases and 2 bases, with 12 bases remaining between them.

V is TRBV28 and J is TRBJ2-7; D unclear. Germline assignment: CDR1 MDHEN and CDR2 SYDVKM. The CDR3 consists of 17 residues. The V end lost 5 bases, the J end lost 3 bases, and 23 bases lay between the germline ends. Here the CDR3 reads CASSPQGMGSHLYEQYF. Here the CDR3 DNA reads TGTGCCAGCAGTCCCCAAGGGATGGGCTCCCACCTCTACGAGCAGTACTTC.

As DNA, the CDR3 is TGCAGTGCTAGAAGGCTAGCGGGAGTCGGGTACGAGCAGTACTTC. Protein product: CSARRLAGVGYEQYF. This chain links TRBV20-1 with TRBJ2-7, with 10 bases matching TRBD2. After removal of 2 bases from V and 4 bases from J, the junction contained 8 bases not matched to a gene. The CDR3 contains 15 residues. Germline V CDR1 and CDR2: DFQATT, SNEGSKA (reference sequence).

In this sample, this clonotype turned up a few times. CDR3 sequence (DNA): TGCAGTGCTAGGCAGCTCCCGCGACAGGGGAGGGTTGTCGGCACTGAAGCTTTCTTT. It specifies CSARQLPRQGRVVGTEAFF. The chain is built from TRBV20-1 and TRBJ1-1; TRBD1 aligns across 8 bases. CDR1 and CDR2 from the germline V gene are DFQATT and SNEGSKA (reference sequence). There are 19 residues in the CDR3. The trim removed 3 bases at V and 4 bases at J, leaving 22 bases unmatched.

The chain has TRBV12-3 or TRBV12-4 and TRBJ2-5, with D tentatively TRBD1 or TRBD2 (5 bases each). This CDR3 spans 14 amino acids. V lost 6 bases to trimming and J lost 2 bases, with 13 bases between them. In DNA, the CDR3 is TGTGCCAGCAGAACTCGGGACCTTCAAGAGACCCAGTACTTC. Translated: CASRTRDLQETQYF.